This T cell receptor (beta chain) was retrieved from a study of blood T cell repertoires in COVID-19. Whole-study context: From the United States, Italy and Spain came samples of acute and convalescent COVID-19.

Trimming left V 7 bases short and J 8 bases short, with 9 bases between. The length of the CDR3 is 12 residues. The germline V gene encodes CDR1 MDHEN and CDR2 SYDVKM. TCRdb keeps only in-frame clones here, not all; method: immunoSEQ multiplex PCR. Among about 270,000 clones listed, about 88% were seen once. Donors in Cohort 3 counted as recovered after two negative PCRs, clearance, or symptom resolution. This sequence joins TRBV28 and TRBJ1-6; D is possibly TRBD1 (6 bases). Sequencing input: PBMCs or T cells enriched from blood (not recorded which). The clonotype originates from a woman between 50 and 59 years old who had recovered from COVID-19. The CDR3 spells CASKQGYSPLHF. The CDR3 DNA is TGTGCCAGCAAACAGGGTTATTCACCCCTCCACTTT. Filled out from reference TRBV28 and TRBJ1-6, the complete variable domain reads DVKVTQSSRYLVKRTGEKVFLECVQDMDHENMFWYRQDPGLGLRLIYFSYDVKMKEKGDIPEGYSVSREKKERFSLILESASTNQTSMYLCASKQGYSPLHFGNGTRLTVT.